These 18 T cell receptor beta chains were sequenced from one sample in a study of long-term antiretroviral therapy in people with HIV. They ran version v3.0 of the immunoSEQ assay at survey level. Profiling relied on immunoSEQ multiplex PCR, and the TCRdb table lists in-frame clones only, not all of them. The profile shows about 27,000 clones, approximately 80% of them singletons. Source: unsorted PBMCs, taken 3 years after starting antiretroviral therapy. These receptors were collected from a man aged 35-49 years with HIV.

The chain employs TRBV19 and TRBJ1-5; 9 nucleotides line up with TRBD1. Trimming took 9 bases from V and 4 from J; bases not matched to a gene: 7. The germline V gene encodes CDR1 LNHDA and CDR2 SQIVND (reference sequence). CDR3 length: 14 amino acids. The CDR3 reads CASRLTGGNQPQHF. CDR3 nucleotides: TGTGCCAGCAGATTGACAGGGGGGAATCAGCCCCAGCATTTT.

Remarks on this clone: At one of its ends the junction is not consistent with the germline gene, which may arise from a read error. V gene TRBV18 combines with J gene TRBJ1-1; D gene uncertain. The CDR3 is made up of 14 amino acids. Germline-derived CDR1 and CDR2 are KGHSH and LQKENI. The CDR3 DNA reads TGTGCCAGCTCCCCACAGATCATGAACACTGAAGCTTTCTTT. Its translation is CASSPQIMNTEAFF.

The CDR3 reads CASSLYAASGTYEQYF. CDR3 coding DNA: TGTGCCAGCAGTTTATATGCGGCTAGCGGAACCTACGAGCAGTACTTC. The chain joins TRBV27 to TRBJ2-7; 7 bases agree with TRBD2. Germline V gives CDR1 MNHEY, CDR2 SMNVEV (reference sequence). Trimming took 1 base from V and 2 from J; bases not matched to a gene: 8. This CDR3 is 16 amino acids long.

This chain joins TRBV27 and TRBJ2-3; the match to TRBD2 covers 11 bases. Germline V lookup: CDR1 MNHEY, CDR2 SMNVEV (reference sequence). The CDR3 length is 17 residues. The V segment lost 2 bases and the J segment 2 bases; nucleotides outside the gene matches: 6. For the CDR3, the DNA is TGTGCCAGCAGTTTAGTAGGGACTAGCGGAGCCACAGATACGCAGTATTTT. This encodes CASSLVGTSGATDTQYF.

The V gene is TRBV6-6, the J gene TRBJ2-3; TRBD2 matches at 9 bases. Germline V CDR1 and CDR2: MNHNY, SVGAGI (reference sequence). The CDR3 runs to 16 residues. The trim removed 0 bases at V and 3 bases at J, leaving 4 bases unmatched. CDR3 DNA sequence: TGTGCCAGCAGTTACTCAGCGGGGGGCGTTACAGATACGCAGTATTTT. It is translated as CASSYSAGGVTDTQYF.

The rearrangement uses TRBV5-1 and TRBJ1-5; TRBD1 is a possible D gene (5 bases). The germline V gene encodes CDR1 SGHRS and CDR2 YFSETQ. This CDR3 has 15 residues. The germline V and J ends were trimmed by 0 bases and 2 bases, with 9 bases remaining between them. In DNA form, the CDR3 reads TGCGCCAGCAGCTTGGGGGGGATTGGCAATCAGCCCCAGCATTTT. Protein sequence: CASSLGGIGNQPQHF.

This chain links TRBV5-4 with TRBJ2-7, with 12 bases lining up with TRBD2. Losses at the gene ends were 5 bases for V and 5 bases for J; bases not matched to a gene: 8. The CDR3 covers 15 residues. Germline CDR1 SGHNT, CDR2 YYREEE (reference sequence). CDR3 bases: TGTGCCAGCAGTTACGTGGGACTAGCGGGCGACGAGCAGTACTTC. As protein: CASSYVGLAGDEQYF.

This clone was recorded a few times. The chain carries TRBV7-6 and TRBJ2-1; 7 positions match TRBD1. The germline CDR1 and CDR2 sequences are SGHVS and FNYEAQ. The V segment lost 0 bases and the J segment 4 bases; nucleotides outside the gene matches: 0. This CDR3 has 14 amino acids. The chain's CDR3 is CASSLAQGYNEQFF. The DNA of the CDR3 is TGTGCCAGCAGCTTAGCACAGGGGTACAATGAGCAGTTCTTC. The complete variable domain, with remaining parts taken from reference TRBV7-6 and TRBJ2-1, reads GAGVSQSPRYKVTKRGQDVALRCDPISGHVSLYWYRQALGQGPEFLTYFNYEAQQDKSGLPNDRFSAERPEGSISTLTIQRTEQRDSAMYRCASSLAQGYNEQFFGPGTRLTVL.

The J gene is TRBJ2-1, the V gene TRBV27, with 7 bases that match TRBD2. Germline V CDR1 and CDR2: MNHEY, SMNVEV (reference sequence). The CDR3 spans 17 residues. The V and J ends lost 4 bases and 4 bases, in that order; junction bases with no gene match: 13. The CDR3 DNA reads TGTGCCAGCAGTTATTCGGAAGTGAGGGAGGGATACAATGAGCAGTTCTTC. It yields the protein CASSYSEVREGYNEQFF.

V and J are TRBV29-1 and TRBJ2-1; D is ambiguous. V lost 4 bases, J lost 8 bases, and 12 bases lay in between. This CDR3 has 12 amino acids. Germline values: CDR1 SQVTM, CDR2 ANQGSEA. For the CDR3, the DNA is TGCAGCGTTGTGCCTCGCTTTGATGAGCAGTTCTTC. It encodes CSVVPRFDEQFF.

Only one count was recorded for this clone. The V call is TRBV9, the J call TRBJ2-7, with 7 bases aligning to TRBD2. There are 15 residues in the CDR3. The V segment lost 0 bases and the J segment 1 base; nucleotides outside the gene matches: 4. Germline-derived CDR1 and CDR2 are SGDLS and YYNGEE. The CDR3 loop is CASSVALGGSYEQYF. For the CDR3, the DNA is TGTGCCAGCAGCGTAGCTCTGGGGGGGTCCTACGAGCAGTACTTC.

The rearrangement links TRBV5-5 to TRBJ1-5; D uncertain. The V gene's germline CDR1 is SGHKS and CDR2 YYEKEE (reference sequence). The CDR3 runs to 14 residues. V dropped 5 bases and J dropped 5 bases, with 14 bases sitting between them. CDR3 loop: CASSRGINDQPQHF. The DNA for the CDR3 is TGTGCCAGCAGTAGAGGGATAAACGATCAGCCCCAGCATTTT. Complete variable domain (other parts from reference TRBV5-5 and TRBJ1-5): DAGVTQSPTHLIKTRGQQVTLRCSPISGHKSVSWYQQVLGQGPQFIFQYYEKEERGRGNFPDRFSARQFPNYSSELNVNALLLGDSALYLCASSRGINDQPQHFGDGTRLSIL.

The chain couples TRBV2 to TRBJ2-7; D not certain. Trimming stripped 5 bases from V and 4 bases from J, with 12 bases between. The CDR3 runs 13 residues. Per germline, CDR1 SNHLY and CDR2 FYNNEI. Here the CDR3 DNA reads TGTGCCAGCAGTTGGCAGGACGGATACGAGCAGTACTTC. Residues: CASSWQDGYEQYF.

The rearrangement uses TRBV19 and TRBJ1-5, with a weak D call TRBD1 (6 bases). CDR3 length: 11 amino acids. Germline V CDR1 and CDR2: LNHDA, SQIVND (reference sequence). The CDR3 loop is CGVGAGQPQHF. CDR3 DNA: TGTGGCGTGGGGGCAGGACAGCCCCAGCATTTT.

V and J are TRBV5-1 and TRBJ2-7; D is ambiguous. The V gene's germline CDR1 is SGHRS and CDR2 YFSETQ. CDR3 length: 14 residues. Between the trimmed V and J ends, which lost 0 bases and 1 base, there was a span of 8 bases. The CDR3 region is CASSLVYPSYEQYF. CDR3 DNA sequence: TGCGCCAGCAGCTTGGTCTACCCGTCCTACGAGCAGTACTTC.

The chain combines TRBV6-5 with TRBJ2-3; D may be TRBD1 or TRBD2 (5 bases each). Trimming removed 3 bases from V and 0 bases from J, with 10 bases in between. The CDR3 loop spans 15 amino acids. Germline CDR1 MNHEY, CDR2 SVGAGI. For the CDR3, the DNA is TGTGCCAGCAGTTATTCGGGGCCTAGCACAGATACGCAGTATTTT. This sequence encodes CASSYSGPSTDTQYF.

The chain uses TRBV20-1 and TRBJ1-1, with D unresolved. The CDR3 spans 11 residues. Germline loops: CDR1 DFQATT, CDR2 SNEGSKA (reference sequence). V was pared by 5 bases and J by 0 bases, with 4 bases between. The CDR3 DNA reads TGCAGTGCTCCCGTGAACACTGAAGCTTTCTTT. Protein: CSAPVNTEAFF.

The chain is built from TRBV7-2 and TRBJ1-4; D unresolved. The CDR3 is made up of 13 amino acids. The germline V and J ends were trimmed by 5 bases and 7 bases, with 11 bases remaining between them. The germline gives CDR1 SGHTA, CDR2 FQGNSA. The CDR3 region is CASSPRMAEKLFF. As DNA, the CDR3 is TGTGCCAGCAGCCCCAGGATGGCTGAAAAACTGTTTTTT.